The clone carrying this TCR beta chain was detected only a few times. Its antigen is unidentified. V was clipped by 6 bases and J by 3 bases, with 14 bases between them. This CDR3 has 14 residues. Germline V lookup: CDR1 SEHNR, CDR2 FQNEAQ (reference sequence). The data are from a study of neurological immune-mediated disorders. General observations from the study: In HTLV-1-associated myelopathy, TCR clonal expansion was greatest, and in multiple sclerosis it was least, below healthy controls.

Synthesis of cDNA was carried out by template-switch 5'RACE. The reaction used 10-nucleotide random UMIs. TCRdb independently ran MiXCR on the 5' RACE reads; one entry per CDR3 protein. The data contain roughly 25,000 distinct CDR3 sequences, 2.5% of them seen just once; the ten biggest clones take up about 2.5%. Unsorted libraries were prepared from 2 million PBMCs held at -80 C. Sequencing was performed on PBMCs. This clonotype originated in a woman aged 45 to 65 with multiple sclerosis. The chain uses TRBV7-9 and TRBJ1-1; tentatively, D is TRBD1 (6 bases). The CDR3: CASRPKTGDTEAFF. The CDR3 DNA reads TGTGCCAGCAGACCCAAGACAGGCGACACTGAAGCTTTCTTT.